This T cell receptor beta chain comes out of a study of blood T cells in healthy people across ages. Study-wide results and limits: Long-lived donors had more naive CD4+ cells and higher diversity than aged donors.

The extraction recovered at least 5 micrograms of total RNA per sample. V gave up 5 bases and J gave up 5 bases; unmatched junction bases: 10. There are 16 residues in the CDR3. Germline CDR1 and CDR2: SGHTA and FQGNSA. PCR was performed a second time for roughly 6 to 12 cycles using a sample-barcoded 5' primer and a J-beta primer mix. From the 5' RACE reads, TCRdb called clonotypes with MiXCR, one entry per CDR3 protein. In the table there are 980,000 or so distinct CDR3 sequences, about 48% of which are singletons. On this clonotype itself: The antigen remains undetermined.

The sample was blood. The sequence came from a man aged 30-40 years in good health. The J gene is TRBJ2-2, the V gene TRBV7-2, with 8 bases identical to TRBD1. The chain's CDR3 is CASSRRTGTETGELFF. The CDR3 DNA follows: TGTGCCAGCAGCCGACGGACAGGGACGGAGACCGGGGAGCTGTTTTTT.